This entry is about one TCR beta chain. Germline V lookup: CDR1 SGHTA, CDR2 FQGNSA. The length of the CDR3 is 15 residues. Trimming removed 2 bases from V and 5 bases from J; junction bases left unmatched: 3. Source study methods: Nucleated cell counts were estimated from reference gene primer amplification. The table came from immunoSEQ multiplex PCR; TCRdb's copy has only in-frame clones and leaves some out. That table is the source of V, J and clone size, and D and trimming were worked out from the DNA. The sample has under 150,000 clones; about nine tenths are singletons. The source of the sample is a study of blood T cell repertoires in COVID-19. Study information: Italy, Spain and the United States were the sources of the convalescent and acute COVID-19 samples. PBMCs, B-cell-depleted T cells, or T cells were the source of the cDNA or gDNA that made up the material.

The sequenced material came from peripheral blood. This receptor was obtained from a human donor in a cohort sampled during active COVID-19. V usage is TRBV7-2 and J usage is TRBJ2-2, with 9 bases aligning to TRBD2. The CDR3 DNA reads TGTGCCAGCAGCTTAAAAAGCGGGGGGACCGGGGAGCTGTTTTTT. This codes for CASSLKSGGTGELFF.